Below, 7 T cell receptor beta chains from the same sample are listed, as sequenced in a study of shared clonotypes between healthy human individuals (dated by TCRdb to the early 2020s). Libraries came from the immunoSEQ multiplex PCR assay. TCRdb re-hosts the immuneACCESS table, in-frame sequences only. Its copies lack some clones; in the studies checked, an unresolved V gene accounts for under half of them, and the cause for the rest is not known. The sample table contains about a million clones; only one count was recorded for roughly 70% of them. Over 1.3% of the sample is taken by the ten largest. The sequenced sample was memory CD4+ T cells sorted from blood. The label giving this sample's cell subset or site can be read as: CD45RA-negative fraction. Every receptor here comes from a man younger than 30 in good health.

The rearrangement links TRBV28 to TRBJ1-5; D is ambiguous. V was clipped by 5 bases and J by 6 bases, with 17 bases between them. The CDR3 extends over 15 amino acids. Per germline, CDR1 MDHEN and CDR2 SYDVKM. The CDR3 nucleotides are TGTGCCAGCAGTCCGACCAATGGTTACAGTCAGCCCCAGCATTTT. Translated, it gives CASSPTNGYSQPQHF.

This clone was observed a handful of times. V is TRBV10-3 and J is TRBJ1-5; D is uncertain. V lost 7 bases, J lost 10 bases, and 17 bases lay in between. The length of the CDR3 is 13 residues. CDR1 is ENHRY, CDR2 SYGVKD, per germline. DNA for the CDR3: TGTGCCATCACCGAGGACGGTGTGGCTCCCCAGCATTTT. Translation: CAITEDGVAPQHF.

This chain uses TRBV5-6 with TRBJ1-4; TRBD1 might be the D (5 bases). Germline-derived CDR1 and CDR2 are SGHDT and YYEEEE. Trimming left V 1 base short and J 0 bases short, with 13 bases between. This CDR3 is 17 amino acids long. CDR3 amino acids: CASSLRPGLATNEKLFF. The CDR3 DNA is TGTGCCAGCAGCTTGCGGCCGGGACTTGCAACTAATGAAAAACTGTTTTTT.

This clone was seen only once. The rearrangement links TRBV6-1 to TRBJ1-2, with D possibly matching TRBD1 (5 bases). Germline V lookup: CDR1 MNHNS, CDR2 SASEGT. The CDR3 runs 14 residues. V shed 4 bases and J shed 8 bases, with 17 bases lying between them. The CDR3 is CASSVDGTTGGYTF. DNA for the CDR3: TGTGCCAGCAGTGTTGATGGGACCACGGGAGGCTACACCTTC.

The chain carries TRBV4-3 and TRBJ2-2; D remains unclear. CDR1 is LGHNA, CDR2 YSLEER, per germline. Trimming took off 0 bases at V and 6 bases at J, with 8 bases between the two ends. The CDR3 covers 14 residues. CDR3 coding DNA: TGCGCCAGCAGCCAAGATCCAAGGGCCGGGGAGCTGTTTTTT. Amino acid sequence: CASSQDPRAGELFF.

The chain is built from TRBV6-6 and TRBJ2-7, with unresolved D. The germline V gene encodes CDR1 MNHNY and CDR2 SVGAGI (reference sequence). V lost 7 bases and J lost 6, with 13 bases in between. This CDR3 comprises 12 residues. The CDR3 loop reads CASTNRNLEQYF. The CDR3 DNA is TGTGCCAGCACCAACAGAAATCTCGAGCAGTACTTC.

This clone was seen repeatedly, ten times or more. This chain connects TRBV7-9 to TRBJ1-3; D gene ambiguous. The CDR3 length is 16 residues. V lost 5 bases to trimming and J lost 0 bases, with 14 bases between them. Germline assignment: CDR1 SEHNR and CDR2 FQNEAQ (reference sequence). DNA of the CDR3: TGTGCCAGCAGCCTCACAACCTCCGGCTCTGGAAACACCATATATTTT. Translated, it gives CASSLTTSGSGNTIYF.